This entry lists 19 T cell receptor beta chains sequenced from one sample in a study of T cell responses to AZD1222 COVID-19 vaccine. Generated by immunoSEQ multiplex PCR, the TCRdb table keeps only in-frame clones and is missing some. The repertoire holds 110,000 to 150,000 clones, with approximately 83% as singletons. The sample here was peripheral blood, taken on day 0 of AZD1222 vaccination. The receptors come from an adult in good health.

The chain employs TRBV6-5 and TRBJ2-7, with TRBD2 identical over 14 bases. The ends lost 6 bases at V and 4 bases at J; junction bases unmatched: 2. Germline loops: CDR1 MNHEY, CDR2 SVGAGI. The CDR3 sequence is 14 residues long. The CDR3 DNA reads as TGTGCCAGCAGAGGACTAGCGGGAGGATACGAGCAGTACTTC. Protein sequence: CASRGLAGGYEQYF.

This chain joins TRBV6-5 and TRBJ2-7, with 9 bases lining up with TRBD1. Losses at the gene ends were 4 bases for V and 6 bases for J; bases not matched to a gene: 4. CDR1 is MNHEY, CDR2 SVGAGI, per germline. The CDR3 is 13 amino acids. CDR3 sequence: CASSSGQGGEQYF. For the CDR3, the DNA is TGTGCCAGCAGTTCGGGACAGGGAGGCGAGCAGTACTTC.

This rearrangement joins TRBV28 to TRBJ1-2, with a possible D match to TRBD1 (6 bases). The CDR3 length is 13 residues. CDR1 and CDR2 from the germline V gene are MDHEN and SYDVKM. The V and J ends lost 5 bases and 2 bases respectively, with 9 bases between them. The CDR3, as DNA: TGTGCCAGCAGTCCGGACAGCAACTATGGCTACACCTTC. Translating gives CASSPDSNYGYTF.

The rearrangement uses TRBV4-1 and TRBJ2-2, with D hard to call. Trimming removed 2 bases at V and 7 bases at J, with 8 bases between. The CDR3 has 13 amino acids. Germline CDR1 and CDR2: MGHRA and YSYEKL. CDR3 loop: CASSQFWGGELFF. The CDR3 DNA reads TGCGCCAGCAGCCAATTCTGGGGCGGGGAGCTGTTTTTT.

The genes are TRBV18 and TRBJ1-3; D gene uncertain. Between the trimmed V and J ends, which lost 4 bases and 1 base, there was a span of 5 bases. The CDR3 length is 13 residues. The germline V gene has CDR1 KGHSH and CDR2 LQKENI. CDR3 nucleotide sequence: TGTGCCAGCTCACAGTCTTCTGGAAACACCATATATTTT. This codes for CASSQSSGNTIYF.

To note about this clone: The junction and the germline gene differ at one end; a read error may be behind it. This rearrangement joins TRBV7-7 to TRBJ2-5; D may be TRBD2 (7 bases). Germline CDR1 reads SSHAT; CDR2 reads FNYEAQ (reference sequence). This CDR3 region has 19 residues. The CDR3 is CASSFSESGEGILQETQYF. The CDR3 coding sequence is TGTGCTAGCAGCTTTTCTGAGTCAGGGGAGGGAATCTTACAAGAGACCCAGTACTTC.

The gene calls are TRBV11-3 and TRBJ1-4, with D hard to call. The germline V gene encodes CDR1 SGHNT and CDR2 YENEEA. Trimming took 5 bases from V and 4 from J, leaving 8 bases between them. This CDR3 is built from 13 residues. In DNA, the CDR3 is TGTGCCAGCAGCGCCGGGGTTAATGAAAAACTGTTTTTT. Translated, it gives CASSAGVNEKLFF.

The gene calls are TRBV28 and TRBJ2-7; D gene ambiguous. The CDR3 is made up of 12 amino acids. V gave up 4 bases and J gave up 2 bases, with 6 bases separating them. Looked up from germline, CDR1 is MDHEN and CDR2 is SYDVKM. The CDR3 loop reads CASSYGTYEQYF. CDR3 DNA: TGTGCCAGCAGTTACGGTACCTACGAGCAGTACTTC.

This chain connects TRBV7-2 to TRBJ1-4, with 9 bases fitting TRBD1. Trimming removed 4 bases from V and 4 bases from J; junction bases left unmatched: 10. The V gene's germline CDR1 is SGHTA and CDR2 FQGNSA. The CDR3 extends over 17 amino acids. The CDR3 DNA follows: TGTGCCAGCAGCTCCCCCCGTGGGACAGGGTTTAATGAAAAACTGTTTTTT. This translates into CASSSPRGTGFNEKLFF. Supplemented by reference TRBV7-2 and TRBJ1-4, the full variable domain reads GAGVSQSPSNKVTEKGKDVELRCDPISGHTALYWYRQSLGQGLEFLIYFQGNSAPDKSGLPSDRFSAERTGGSVSTLTIQRTQQEDSAVYLCASSSPRGTGFNEKLFFGSGTQLSVL.

The genes are TRBV6-5 and TRBJ1-5, with D perhaps TRBD1 (6 bases). The germline V gene has CDR1 MNHEY and CDR2 SVGAGI. The CDR3 has 14 amino acids. Trimming removed 2 bases from V and 2 bases from J, with 7 bases in between. The CDR3 protein is CASSYNRGNQPQHF. CDR3 sequence (DNA): TGTGCCAGCAGTTACAACAGGGGCAATCAGCCCCAGCATTTT.

This chain uses TRBV5-1 with TRBJ2-2; D ambiguous. V lost 0 bases and J 8 bases, leaving 11 bases between the germline ends. Germline-derived CDR1 and CDR2 are SGHRS and YFSETQ. The CDR3 sequence is 14 residues long. Here the CDR3 reads CASSLGQSGGELFF. As DNA, the CDR3 is TGCGCCAGCAGCTTGGGTCAGTCTGGTGGGGAGCTGTTTTTT.

This chain links TRBV5-6 with TRBJ1-6; 7 positions match TRBD1. With 4 bases clipped from V and 6 bases from J, the junction kept 4 bases outside the gene matches. CDR3 length: 14 residues. The V gene's germline CDR1 is SGHDT and CDR2 YYEEEE. The CDR3 region has the DNA TGTGCCAGCAGCCACGGGACAGTTAATTCACCCCTCCACTTT. It is translated as CASSHGTVNSPLHF.

This chain uses TRBV5-1 with TRBJ2-1, with D perhaps matching TRBD1 (5 bases). Germline V gene data show CDR1 as SGHRS and CDR2 as YFSETQ. Trimming removed 5 bases at V and 8 bases at J, with 23 bases between. The CDR3 extends over 16 amino acids. DNA of the CDR3: TGCGCCAGCAGAATAATTACAGGACGGAGTGGGGATGAGCAGTTCTTC. Protein: CASRIITGRSGDEQFF.

The rearrangement uses TRBV7-9 and TRBJ2-1; D ambiguous. CDR3 size: 14 residues. V was shortened by 7 bases and J by 1 base, with 11 bases between the two germline ends. CDR1 and CDR2 from the germline V gene are SEHNR and FQNEAQ (reference sequence). As DNA, the CDR3 is TGTGCCAGCACCCTATTGGAGTCCTACAATGAGCAGTTCTTC. It encodes CASTLLESYNEQFF.

This clone came up a few times. This chain joins TRBV19 and TRBJ2-5; D unresolved. Germline CDR1 reads LNHDA; CDR2 reads SQIVND (reference sequence). The CDR3 is 13 residues long. V was pared by 0 bases and J by 7 bases, with 9 bases between. The chain's CDR3 is CASSIESSRTQYF. CDR3 coding DNA: TGTGCCAGTAGTATAGAGTCTTCTCGGACCCAGTACTTC.

V usage is TRBV7-2 and J usage is TRBJ1-2; the D gene is possibly TRBD1 (6 bases). The CDR3 loop spans 17 amino acids. Trimming cost V 5 bases and J 5 bases, with 24 bases left between them. The V gene's germline CDR1 is SGHTA and CDR2 FQGNSA. The CDR3 protein is CASSLRGGPPGLYGYTF. The CDR3 DNA sequence: TGTGCCAGCAGCCTAAGGGGGGGGCCCCCAGGTTTATATGGCTACACCTTC.

CDR3: CASSFQETQYF. CDR3 in DNA: TGTGCCAGCAGTTTCCAAGAGACCCAGTACTTC. This chain joins TRBV6-5 and TRBJ2-5, with D hard to call. V lost 4 bases and J lost 1, with 1 base in between. Per the germline V gene, CDR1 is MNHEY and CDR2 is SVGAGI. CDR3 size: 11 residues.

The chain's CDR3 is CASSPGGGYGYTF. CDR3 bases: TGTGCCAGCTCACCAGGAGGGGGCTATGGCTACACCTTC. The V and J genes are TRBV18 and TRBJ1-2, with TRBD1 as a possible D gene (6 bases). The CDR3 consists of 13 residues. Germline values: CDR1 KGHSH, CDR2 LQKENI. V shed 2 bases and J shed 4 bases, with 8 bases lying between them.

Details on this clone: Other DNA sequences of this sample code for an identical CDR3. This sequence joins TRBV19 and TRBJ1-1, with D possibly being TRBD1 (5 bases). Germline CDR1 LNHDA, CDR2 SQIVND (reference sequence). The CDR3 covers 13 residues. V was cut by 8 bases and J by 2 bases, with 12 bases left in between. The CDR3 nucleotides read TGTGCCAGTTCGGACACAGGTAACACTGAAGCTTTCTTT. As protein: CASSDTGNTEAFF.